A selection of T cell receptor beta chains follows, all from one sample in a study of CD8 T cells in Susac syndrome. TCRdb re-called the immunoSEQ multiplex PCR reads through MiXCR, storing one row per CDR3 protein. The table shows over 300,000 distinct CDR3 sequences, with roughly nine tenths occurring only once. What was sequenced was CD4+ T cells from PBMCs. These receptor sequences come from a human donor with multiple sclerosis. Both conserved end residues are part of each CDR3. Each record gives: clone size, V gene, D gene, J gene, CDR3 protein, CDR3 DNA. A D gene is named only where the DNA matches it firmly. Not all rows give a size; the values are once, few, many and, for expanded clones, a class.

>.|TRBV9|.|TRBJ2-1
CASSTSNYNEQFF
TGTGCCAGCAGCACCAGCAACTACAATGAGCAGTTCTTC
>.|TRBV3-1|.|TRBJ2-1
CASSQSRVEQFF
TGTGCCAGCAGCCAGAGCAGGGTGGAGCAGTTCTTC
>once|TRBV30|.|TRBJ1-2
CAVNRLNYGYTF
TGTGCCGTTAACAGGTTAAACTATGGCTACACCTTC
>.|TRBV20-1|.|TRBJ2-1
CSARVSAGRNEQFF
TGCAGTGCTAGAGTGAGCGCGGGGAGGAATGAGCAGTTCTTC
>.|TRBV19|.|TRBJ1-5
CASSTGRSNQPQHF
TGTGCCAGTAGTACAGGGAGAAGCAATCAGCCCCAGCATTTT
>.|TRBV7-3|.|TRBJ1-1
CASSSSFSTEAFF
TGTGCCAGCAGCTCCTCGTTCAGCACTGAAGCTTTCTTT
>.|TRBV7-9|TRBD2|TRBJ2-1
CASSLASGGLNEQFF
TGTGCCAGCAGCTTAGCCTCGGGAGGGCTCAATGAGCAGTTCTTC
>.|TRBV19|.|TRBJ1-1
CASTRSLSNTEAFF
TGTGCCAGTACCCGCAGTCTCTCCAACACTGAAGCTTTCTTT
>.|TRBV12-3/TRBV12-4|.|TRBJ2-5
CASSFGETQTQYF
TGTGCCAGCAGTTTTGGGGAGACGCAGACCCAGTACTTC
>.|TRBV7-2|.|TRBJ2-3
CASSLGPGTDTQYF
TGTGCCAGCAGCTTAGGACCCGGCACAGATACGCAGTATTTT
>once|TRBV20-1|TRBD2|TRBJ2-3
CSVAGGADTQYF
TGCAGTGTAGCGGGCGGCGCGGATACGCAGTATTTT
>.|TRBV19|TRBD1|TRBJ1-1
CASSTPRQGASTQAFF
TGTGCCAGTAGTACCCCCCGCCAGGGGGCAAGTACCCAAGCTTTCTTT
>.|TRBV12-3/TRBV12-4|TRBD1|TRBJ2-1
CASTPSRDRAINEQFF
TGTGCCAGCACACCCAGCCGGGACAGGGCAATCAATGAGCAGTTCTTC
>.|TRBV12-3/TRBV12-4|TRBD1|TRBJ2-7
CATGDSYEQYF
TGTGCCACCGGGGACAGTTACGAGCAGTACTTC
>.|TRBV29-1|.|TRBJ1-1
CSVGGGSTEAFF
TGCAGCGTTGGCGGGGGTAGCACTGAAGCTTTCTTT
>.|TRBV5-1|TRBD1|TRBJ1-5
CASSYGQGDQPQHF
TGCGCCAGCAGCTATGGCCAGGGGGACCAGCCCCAGCATTTT
>.|TRBV28|.|TRBJ1-2
CASSVDRGETYGYTF
TGTGCCAGCAGTGTAGACAGAGGGGAGACCTATGGCTACACCTTC
>.|TRBV18|TRBD1|TRBJ1-1
CASSPQRTGGKTGEAFF
TGTGCCAGCTCACCCCAAAGGACAGGGGGTAAAACCGGTGAAGCTTTCTTT
>.|TRBV5-1|.|TRBJ2-3
CASSKGISTDTQYF
TGCGCCAGCAGCAAGGGGATATCCACAGATACGCAGTATTTT
>.|TRBV24-1|.|TRBJ2-2
CATSDLSLGSGDRNTGELFF
TGTGCCACCAGTGATTTGAGTCTGGGTTCAGGGGACCGGAACACCGGGGAGCTGTTTTTT
>.|TRBV2|.|TRBJ2-1
CASRNSMGRNEQFF
TGTGCCAGCAGAAACTCTATGGGAAGGAATGAGCAGTTCTTC
>.|TRBV10-3|.|TRBJ2-3
CAISPAGAGTDTQYF
TGTGCCATCAGCCCTGCGGGGGCAGGCACAGATACGCAGTATTTT
>.|TRBV12-3/TRBV12-4|.|TRBJ2-2
CASNRDWTTGELFF
TGTGCCAGCAATCGTGACTGGACCACCGGGGAGCTGTTTTTT
>.|TRBV2|TRBD1|TRBJ1-2
CASSVTPGQHYGYTF
TGTGCCAGCAGTGTAACACCGGGACAGCACTATGGCTACACCTTC
>.|TRBV11-2|.|TRBJ2-1
CASSPYVTPSSYNEQFF
TGTGCCAGCAGCCCCTATGTGACCCCGAGCTCCTACAATGAGCAGTTCTTC
>.|TRBV4-2|.|TRBJ2-7
CASSQERRGYEQYF
TGTGCCAGCAGCCAAGAACGTCGAGGCTACGAGCAGTACTTC
>.|TRBV19|.|TRBJ2-4
CASSSPGDTNIQYF
TGTGCCAGTAGCTCCCCGGGGGACACAAACATTCAGTACTTC
>.|TRBV25-1|.|TRBJ1-5
CASSDRVDQPQHF
TGTGCCAGCAGTGACAGGGTGGATCAGCCCCAGCATTTT
>.|TRBV27|TRBD1|TRBJ1-2
CASRRTGNDGYTF
TGTGCCAGCAGAAGGACAGGGAACGATGGCTACACCTTC
>.|TRBV30|.|TRBJ1-1
CAWPKVTEAFF
TGTGCCTGGCCGAAAGTGACTGAAGCTTTCTTT
>.|TRBV7-2|.|TRBJ1-2
CASSLAAEAIYGYTF
TGTGCCAGCAGCTTAGCGGCAGAGGCTATCTATGGCTACACCTTC
>.|TRBV7-9|TRBD2|TRBJ2-1
CASSLANRWTSGYNEQFF
TGTGCCAGCAGCTTAGCGAACCGGTGGACTAGCGGTTACAATGAGCAGTTCTTC
>once|TRBV5-4|.|TRBJ2-1
CASSLVDISSNEQFF
TGTGCCAGCAGCCTCGTCGACATTTCCTCAAATGAGCAGTTCTTC
>.|TRBV3-1|TRBD1|TRBJ1-2
CASSLGQVASNYGYTF
TGTGCCAGCAGCCTCGGACAGGTTGCTTCTAACTATGGCTACACCTTC
>.|TRBV6-5|TRBD2|TRBJ2-5
CASRRLAGGGETQYF
TGTGCCAGCAGGAGACTAGCGGGAGGAGGGGAGACCCAGTACTTC
>.|TRBV23-1|TRBD2|TRBJ2-1
CASSQRGGLGPYNEQFF
TGCGCCAGCAGTCAAAGGGGGGGACTAGGACCCTACAATGAGCAGTTCTTC
>once|TRBV30|TRBD2|TRBJ2-1
CAFGLAGTLHNEQFF
TGTGCCTTCGGACTAGCGGGAACTCTTCACAATGAGCAGTTCTTC
>.|TRBV25-1|TRBD1|TRBJ2-3
CASSAGGQGRTDTQYF
TGTGCCAGCAGTGCAGGAGGACAGGGGCGCACAGATACGCAGTATTTT
>.|TRBV20-1|TRBD2|TRBJ2-3
CSARGGGTTDTQYF
TGCAGTGCTAGGGGCGGGGGGACCACAGATACGCAGTATTTT
>.|TRBV10-2|.|TRBJ1-5
CASSEGYAGQPQHF
TGCGCCAGCAGTGAGGGGTACGCTGGGCAGCCCCAGCATTTT
>.|TRBV5-6|.|TRBJ2-1
CASSLERATYNEQFF
TGTGCCAGCAGCTTGGAGCGGGCCACCTACAATGAGCAGTTCTTC
>once|TRBV19|TRBD2|TRBJ2-5
CASSKKGTSFGQETQYF
TGTGCCAGTTCCAAGAAAGGGACTAGCTTTGGACAAGAGACCCAGTACTTC
>once|TRBV27|TRBD2|TRBJ2-7
CASRLAVKPYEQYF
TGTGCCAGCAGACTAGCGGTCAAGCCCTACGAGCAGTACTTC
>.|TRBV12-3/TRBV12-4|.|TRBJ2-5
CASSGSGVGETQYF
TGTGCCAGCAGTGGCTCGGGGGTGGGGGAGACCCAGTACTTC
>.|TRBV19|TRBD1|TRBJ2-6
CASSPGQGPRSGANVLTF
TGTGCCAGTAGTCCTGGACAGGGGCCTCGCTCTGGGGCCAACGTCCTGACTTTC
>.|TRBV7-9|.|TRBJ2-7
CASSPRLARTYEQYF
TGTGCCAGCAGCCCCCGACTGGCCCGTACCTACGAGCAGTACTTC
>.|TRBV29-1|TRBD1|TRBJ2-7
CSVGQGNYEQYF
TGCAGCGTCGGACAGGGGAACTACGAGCAGTACTTC
>.|TRBV12-3/TRBV12-4|.|TRBJ2-5
CASSSRAGQETQYF
TGTGCCAGCAGTTCGCGTGCGGGACAAGAGACCCAGTACTTC
>.|TRBV6-1|.|TRBJ2-3
CASSPPSYTDTQYF
TGTGCCAGCAGTCCACCTTCTTACACAGATACGCAGTATTTT
>.|TRBV29-1|.|TRBJ2-7
CSVETDSSWGEQYF
TGCAGCGTTGAAACAGACTCTTCTTGGGGCGAGCAGTACTTC
>.|TRBV30|.|TRBJ1-5
CAWSMGYGNQPQHF
TGTGCCTGGAGTATGGGGTATGGCAATCAGCCCCAGCATTTT
>.|TRBV11-1|.|TRBJ2-5
CASSAGSGQETQYF
TGTGCCAGCAGCGCTGGCAGCGGCCAAGAGACCCAGTACTTC